A selection of T cell receptor beta chains follows, all from one sample in a study of T cells in Graves' hyperthyroidism and ophthalmopathy. TCRdb itself ran the multiplex PCR reads through MiXCR, one entry per CDR3 protein. This sample yields 490,000 or so distinct CDR3 sequences, of which more than 15% are seen a single time; around 28% belongs to the top ten. The specimen sequenced was blood. The origin of the receptors is a woman in her 30s with Graves' ophthalmopathy. CDR3s include the opening cysteine and the closing phenylalanine or tryptophan. A D gene is named only where the DNA matches it firmly. Some rows mark clone size as missing; the rest say once, few, many or name a class of expanded clone.

CDR3 DNA,CDR3 protein,V gene,clone size,D gene,J gene
TGTGCCAGCTCACCACCGGTCGGGGGCTGGGATCAGCCCCAGCATTTT,CASSPPVGGWDQPQHF,TRBV18,many,.,TRBJ1-5
TGCGCCAGCAGCCAAGAGGGGGAAGCTAGTGGCTACACCTTC,CASSQEGEASGYTF,TRBV4-3,.,.,TRBJ1-2
TGTGCCAGCAGCCAAGAGGGGGTAGCGACAGATACGCAGTATTTT,CASSQEGVATDTQYF,TRBV3-1,many,.,TRBJ2-3
TGTGCCAGCAGCTCCTCCGAGGGACAGGGGATCGATGAGCAGTTCTTC,CASSSSEGQGIDEQFF,TRBV11-2,many,TRBD1,TRBJ2-1
TGTGCCAGCAGCGCCTCACTAGCGGGAGACCACGAGCAGTACTTC,CASSASLAGDHEQYF,TRBV9,many,TRBD2,TRBJ2-7
TGTGCCAGCAGTTACGGATTGGGAGCGCAGAACATTCAGTACTTC,CASSYGLGAQNIQYF,TRBV6-5,many,.,TRBJ2-4
TGTGCCAGCAGCTTGTTAGGGGGCGGCTCCGAGCAGTACTTC,CASSLLGGGSEQYF,TRBV7-2,many,TRBD1,TRBJ2-7
TGTGCCAGCAGTTTAAGAAGACCGGGACAGAGCTATGGCTACACCTTC,CASSLRRPGQSYGYTF,TRBV12-3/TRBV12-4,many,TRBD1,TRBJ1-2
TGTGCCAGCAGTTACTCGGCGGGAGGGGGCACAGATACGCAGTATTTT,CASSYSAGGGTDTQYF,TRBV6-5,.,TRBD2,TRBJ2-3
TGTGCTAGTGGGACAGCGGGGCCCTACAATGAGCAGTTCTTC,CASGTAGPYNEQFF,TRBV12-5,few,TRBD2,TRBJ2-1
TGCAGCGCCCAAGAGAACTCCTACGAGCAGTACTTC,CSAQENSYEQYF,TRBV20-1,many,.,TRBJ2-7
TGTGCCAGCAGCCCTGGACTAGCGGGAGTGGGGGTATTTTACAATGAGCAGTTCTTC,CASSPGLAGVGVFYNEQFF,TRBV7-3,.,TRBD2,TRBJ2-1
TGTGCCTGGAGTAGTGGGACAGCCCCGGGGCCCATTCAGTACTTC,CAWSSGTAPGPIQYF,TRBV30,many,TRBD1,TRBJ2-4
TGTGCCAGCGGTAGGGGCGGGGAGCTGTTTTTT,CASGRGGELFF,TRBV2,many,.,TRBJ2-2
TGTGCCACCAAGCCTGCAAGGGGGCTCACCGGGGAGCTGTTTTTT,CATKPARGLTGELFF,TRBV24-1,few,TRBD1,TRBJ2-2
TGCGCCAGCAGCCGCTCCCCTCCCTCGCAACGCGCCAAAGACATTCAGTACTTC,CASSRSPPSQRAKDIQYF,TRBV4-3,.,.,TRBJ2-4
TGTGCCAGCAAATTTTCTAGCGGGACCGGGGAGCTGTTTTTT,CASKFSSGTGELFF,TRBV2,many,TRBD2,TRBJ2-2
TGCAGTGCTAGGGCACTAGCGGGAGGGCCCTACGAGCAGTACTTC,CSARALAGGPYEQYF,TRBV20-1,many,TRBD2,TRBJ2-7
TGTGCCAGCAGCTTCCTAGCGGGAGTGATTGGAAATGAGCAGTTCTTC,CASSFLAGVIGNEQFF,TRBV7-2,many,TRBD2,TRBJ2-1
TGTGCCAGCAGCTCAATCCTAGCGGGAGGGTTGAATGAGCAGTTCTTC,CASSSILAGGLNEQFF,TRBV7-8,many,TRBD2,TRBJ2-1
TGTGCCAGCAGCAATAAGAATGCCCCCGGGGGCCAAGAGACCCAGTACTTC,CASSNKNAPGGQETQYF,TRBV12-3/TRBV12-4,many,.,TRBJ2-5
TGTGCCAGCAGTCTCGAGGGAGCGGGAGGGCGGAGTGAGGTGCAGTTCTTC,CASSLEGAGGRSEVQFF,TRBV6-1,few,TRBD2,TRBJ2-1
TGTGCCAGCAGCGTAGCCGGAGCCAGAAACATTCAGTACTTC,CASSVAGARNIQYF,TRBV9,few,.,TRBJ2-4
TGTGCCAGCAGCAATTTAGGGACAGGGGGTATAATGAACACTGAAGCTTTCTTT,CASSNLGTGGIMNTEAFF,TRBV9,many,TRBD1,TRBJ1-1
TGTGCCAGTAAGATGGAAGGGTTCAGCACAGATACGCAGTATTTT,CASKMEGFSTDTQYF,TRBV2,few,.,TRBJ2-3
TGTGCCAGCAGTTACTCGTCACTGGTACGGTATTTT,CASSYSSLVRYF,TRBV6-2/TRBV6-3,few,.,TRBJ2-3
TGCGCCAGCAGCCGGGGGGGGTTGGGAAAACTGTTTTTT,CASSRGGLGKLFF,TRBV4-1,few,.,TRBJ1-4
TGTGCCAGCAGTGAACGGTGGGACGGACTCACAGATACGCAGTATTTT,CASSERWDGLTDTQYF,TRBV2,many,.,TRBJ2-3
TGTGCCAGCAGCCAAGTCCCGGGGGCGCCTGATGGCTACACCTTC,CASSQVPGAPDGYTF,TRBV3-1,few,.,TRBJ1-2
TGTGCCAGCAGCTTATTTGCAGGGGGGGCCAACGTCCTGACTTTC,CASSLFAGGANVLTF,TRBV7-2,.,.,TRBJ2-6
TGTGCCAGCAGCCTCCGAGCGGGAGGGCGGGGGGAGACCCAGTACTTC,CASSLRAGGRGETQYF,TRBV3-1,.,TRBD2,TRBJ2-5